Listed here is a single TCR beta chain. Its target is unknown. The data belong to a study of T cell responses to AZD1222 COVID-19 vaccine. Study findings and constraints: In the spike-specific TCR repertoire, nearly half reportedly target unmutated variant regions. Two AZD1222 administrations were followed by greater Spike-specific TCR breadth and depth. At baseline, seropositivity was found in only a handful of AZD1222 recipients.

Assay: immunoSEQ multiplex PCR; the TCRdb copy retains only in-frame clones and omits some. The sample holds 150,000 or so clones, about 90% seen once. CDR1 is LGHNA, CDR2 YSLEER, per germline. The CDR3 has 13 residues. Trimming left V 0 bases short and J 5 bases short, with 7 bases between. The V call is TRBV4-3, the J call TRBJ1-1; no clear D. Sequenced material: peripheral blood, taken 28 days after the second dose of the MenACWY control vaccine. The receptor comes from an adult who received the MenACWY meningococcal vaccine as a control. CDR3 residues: CASSQEGETEAFF. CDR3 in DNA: TGCGCCAGCAGCCAAGAGGGAGAGACTGAAGCTTTCTTT.